The rows below give T cell receptor beta chains drawn from one sample of a study of blood T cell repertoires in COVID-19. The method was immunoSEQ multiplex PCR; TCRdb's version includes in-frame clones alone and lacks a portion of them. The sample holds about 70,000 clones; approximately 85% are singletons and the top ten take just over 5%. The material sequenced was peripheral blood. These receptors were taken from an elderly man with acute or convalescent COVID-19. Each CDR3 is given with its conserved first and last residue. D genes are given only for firm matches. Not all rows give a size; the values are once, few, many and, for expanded clones, a class.

v_gene	d_gene	j_gene	abundance	CDR3aa	CDR3nt
TRBV19	NA	TRBJ1-5	NA	CASTSQIQGNQPQHF	TGTGCCAGTACCTCGCAGATCCAGGGCAATCAGCCCCAGCATTTT
TRBV19	NA	TRBJ2-5	NA	CASASGGGETQYF	TGTGCCAGTGCCTCCGGGGGAGGAGAGACCCAGTACTTC
TRBV3-1/TRBV3-2	NA	TRBJ2-3	NA	CASSQDQDTADTQYF	TGTGCCAGCAGCCAAGACCAGGACACCGCAGATACGCAGTATTTT
TRBV4-3	NA	TRBJ2-7	once	CASSQEGHPYYEQYF	TGCGCCAGCAGCCAAGAGGGACATCCTTACTACGAGCAGTACTTC
TRBV5-1	NA	TRBJ1-4	NA	CASSAGGKKEEKLFF	TGCGCCAGCAGCGCCGGAGGGAAAAAGGAGGAAAAACTGTTTTTT
TRBV6-5	TRBD1	TRBJ1-2	NA	CATGTSTGNGYTF	TGTGCCACCGGCACCTCGACAGGGAATGGCTACACCTTC
TRBV6-5	TRBD1	TRBJ2-7	NA	CASSFTGTGSYEQYF	TGTGCCAGCAGCTTCACCGGGACAGGCTCCTACGAGCAGTACTTC
TRBV28	TRBD2	TRBJ2-1	NA	CASSLGSGSSYNEQFF	TGTGCCAGCAGTTTGGGTAGCGGGAGTTCCTACAATGAGCAGTTCTTC
TRBV4-2	NA	TRBJ2-1	NA	CASSQDTNPGTTNEQFF	TGTGCCAGCAGCCAAGATACGAACCCCGGGACAACGAATGAGCAGTTCTTC
TRBV4-1	TRBD2	TRBJ2-7	NA	CASSPLWTSGSKEQYF	TGCGCCAGCAGCCCATTGTGGACTAGCGGGAGTAAAGAGCAGTACTTC
TRBV5-1	NA	TRBJ1-2	NA	CASSQEAGGYGYTF	TGCGCCAGCAGCCAAGAGGCGGGGGGCTATGGCTACACCTTC
TRBV2	NA	TRBJ2-2	once	CASSKYSENTGELFF	TGTGCCAGCAGTAAATACAGTGAGAACACCGGGGAGCTGTTTTTT
TRBV9	NA	TRBJ1-2	few	CASSVAGGHSTFKANYGYTF	TGTGCCAGCAGCGTAGCGGGGGGGCACTCGACATTTAAAGCTAACTATGGCTACACCTTC
TRBV3-1/TRBV3-2	NA	TRBJ2-7	NA	CASTHGSRSYEQYF	TGTGCCAGCACACACGGGAGTCGCTCCTACGAGCAGTACTTC
TRBV29-1	TRBD1	TRBJ1-6	NA	CSVRTGTQTNSPLHF	TGCAGCGTTAGGACAGGGACGCAGACGAATTCACCCCTCCACTTT
TRBV28	NA	TRBJ1-3	NA	CASSLGSRRLSGNTIYF	TGTGCCAGCAGTTTAGGTTCCCGGAGACTCTCTGGAAACACCATATATTTT
TRBV10-3	NA	TRBJ1-3	NA	CAISELGAGAISGNTIYF	TGTGCCATCAGTGAGTTAGGAGCAGGGGCGATCTCTGGAAACACCATATATTTT
TRBV9	TRBD1	TRBJ2-5	NA	CASSLAQGEETQYF	TGTGCCAGCAGCCTGGCACAGGGGGAAGAGACCCAGTACTTC
TRBV10-3	TRBD1	TRBJ1-1	NA	CAINPGQGRVTEAFF	TGTGCCATCAACCCCGGACAGGGGAGAGTCACTGAAGCTTTCTTT
TRBV29-1	TRBD1	TRBJ2-7	NA	CSVEIQGVYEQYF	TGCAGCGTTGAGATACAGGGGGTCTACGAGCAGTACTTC
TRBV27	NA	TRBJ1-3	NA	CASSLLSGSTGNTIYF	TGTGCCAGCAGTTTATTGTCGGGTAGCACTGGAAACACCATATATTTT
TRBV7-2	TRBD2	TRBJ2-1	NA	CASSLRGGSSYNEQFF	TGTGCCAGCAGCCTACGGGGGGGGAGCTCCTACAATGAGCAGTTCTTC
TRBV5-1	TRBD1	TRBJ2-7	NA	CASSLSGGGQGADEQYF	TGCGCCAGCAGCCTTTCGGGCGGGGGACAGGGGGCCGACGAGCAGTACTTC
TRBV28	NA	TRBJ1-2	NA	CASSFPTGPYGYTF	TGTGCCAGCAGTTTCCCGACAGGCCCCTATGGCTACACCTTC
TRBV18	NA	TRBJ2-2	NA	CASSPRPGEDSELFF	TGTGCCAGCTCACCAAGGCCGGGGGAGGATTCGGAGCTGTTTTTT
TRBV7-2	NA	TRBJ2-7	NA	CASSNYGPYEQYF	TGTGCCAGCAGCAACTACGGCCCCTACGAGCAGTACTTC